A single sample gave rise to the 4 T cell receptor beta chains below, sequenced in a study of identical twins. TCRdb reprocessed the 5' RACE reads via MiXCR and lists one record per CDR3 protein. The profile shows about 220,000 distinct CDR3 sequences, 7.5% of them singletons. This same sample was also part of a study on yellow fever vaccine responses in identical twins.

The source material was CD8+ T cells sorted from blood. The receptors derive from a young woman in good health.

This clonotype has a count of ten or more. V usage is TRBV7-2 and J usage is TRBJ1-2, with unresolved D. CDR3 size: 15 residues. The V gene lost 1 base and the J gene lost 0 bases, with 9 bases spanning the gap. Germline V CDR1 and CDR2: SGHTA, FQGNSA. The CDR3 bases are TGTGCCAGCAGCTTAGTTGAGGGTGCTAACTATGGCTACACCTTC. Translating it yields CASSLVEGANYGYTF. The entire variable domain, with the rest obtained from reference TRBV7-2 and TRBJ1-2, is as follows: GAGVSQSPSNKVTEKGKDVELRCDPISGHTALYWYRQSLGQGLEFLIYFQGNSAPDKSGLPSDRFSAERTGGSVSTLTIQRTQQEDSAVYLCASSLVEGANYGYTFGSGTRLTVV.

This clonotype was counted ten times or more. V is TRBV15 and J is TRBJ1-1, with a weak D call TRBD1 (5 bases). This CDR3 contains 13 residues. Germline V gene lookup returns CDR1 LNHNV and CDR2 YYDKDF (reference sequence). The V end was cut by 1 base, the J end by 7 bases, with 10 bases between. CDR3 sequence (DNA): TGTGCCACCAGCAGAGTGGGGGACGGTGAAGCTTTCTTT. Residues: CATSRVGDGEAFF.

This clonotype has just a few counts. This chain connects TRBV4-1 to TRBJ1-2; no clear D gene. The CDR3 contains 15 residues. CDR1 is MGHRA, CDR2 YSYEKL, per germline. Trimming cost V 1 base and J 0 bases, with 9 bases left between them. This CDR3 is CASSQVRNSNYGYTF. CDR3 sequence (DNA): TGCGCCAGCAGCCAAGTGAGGAACTCTAACTATGGCTACACCTTC.

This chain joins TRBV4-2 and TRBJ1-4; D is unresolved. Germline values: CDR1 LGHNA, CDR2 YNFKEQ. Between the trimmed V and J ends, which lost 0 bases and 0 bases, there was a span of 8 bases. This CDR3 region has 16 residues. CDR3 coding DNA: TGTGCCAGCAGCCAAGACCTTACTGCAACTAATGAAAAACTGTTTTTT. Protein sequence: CASSQDLTATNEKLFF.